The TCR beta chain under discussion was sequenced for a study of cytomegalovirus exposure and HLA in healthy donors. Overall study results and limits: More clonal expansion characterized HLA-associated TCR beta chains than equally common others in a later analysis.

It was with 60 Vbeta and 13 Jbeta primers that the PCR ran. Here immunoSEQ multiplex PCR was the method, and the copy in TCRdb shows in-frame clones only, minus some. The sample has around 120,000 clones, around 69% seen once; the top ten hold approximately 2.6%. Concerning this clone itself: As yet, its antigen is unknown.

This CDR3 has 13 amino acids. Looked up from germline, CDR1 is SGHDT and CDR2 is YYEEEE. This chain connects TRBV5-6 to TRBJ2-5; 12 nucleotides match TRBD2. The J call may be in error: the DNA end matches TRBJ2-7 better. Sequencing used PBMCs. The clonotype comes from a human donor in good health. As DNA, the CDR3 is TGTGCCAGCAGCGGGGGACTAGCGGGCGAGCAGTACTTC. Protein sequence: CASSGGLAGEQYF.